There are many counts of the clone carrying this TCR beta chain. Antigen: not known. This CDR3 is 13 amino acids long. The ends were cut back, 10 bases at V and 7 bases at J, with 17 bases in the middle. CDR1 LNHDA and CDR2 SQIVND come from the germline V gene (reference sequence). TCR beta VDJ combinations and CDR3 sequences were profiled from genomic DNA. TCRdb re-called the reads with MiXCR, one entry per CDR3 protein. The data hold about 160,000 distinct CDR3 sequences, with around 48% observed a single time. These data come from a study of CD8+CD57+ T cells in acquired aplastic anemia. Study-level information: The study obtained an average of roughly 3 ug of DNA from sorted CD4+ and CD8+ cells. Study-wide results and limits: Patients and controls had in common fewer than 30 CD8+ CDR3 sequences.

Patients chosen for sequencing had CD8+CD57+ cells that had expanded, as shown by flow cytometry. The rearrangement joins TRBV19 to TRBJ1-5; D call uncertain. The source is a human donor with aplastic anemia. The material sequenced was sorted CD4+, CD8+, or CD8+CD57+ T cells (not recorded which) from PBMCs. For the CDR3, the DNA is TGTGCCACTGCCTTGGCACGCGGGCAGCCCCAGCATTTT. Amino acids: CATALARGQPQHF.